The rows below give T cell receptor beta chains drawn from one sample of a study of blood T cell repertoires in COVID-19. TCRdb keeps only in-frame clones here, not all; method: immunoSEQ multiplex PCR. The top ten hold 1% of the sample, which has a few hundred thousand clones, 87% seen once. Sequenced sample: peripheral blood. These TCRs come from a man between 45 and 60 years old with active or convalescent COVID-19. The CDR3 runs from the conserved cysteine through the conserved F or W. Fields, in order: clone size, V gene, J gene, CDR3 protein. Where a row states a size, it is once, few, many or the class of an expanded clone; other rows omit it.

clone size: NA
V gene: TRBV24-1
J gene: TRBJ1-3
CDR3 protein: CATSDFVDRAGGNTIYF

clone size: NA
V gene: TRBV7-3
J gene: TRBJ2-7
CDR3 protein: CASSPRPGYEQYF

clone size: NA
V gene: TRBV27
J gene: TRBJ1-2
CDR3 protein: CASSPEVSVGYGYTF

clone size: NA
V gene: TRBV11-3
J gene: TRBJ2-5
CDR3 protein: CASSLVHRLGSGTQYF

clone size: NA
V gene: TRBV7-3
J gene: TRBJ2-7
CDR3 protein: CASSPSGRGSSYEQYF

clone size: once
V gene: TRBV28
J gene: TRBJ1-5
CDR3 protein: CAHRGPNQPQHF

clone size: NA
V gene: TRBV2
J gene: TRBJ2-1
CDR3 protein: CASGEGPYNEQFF

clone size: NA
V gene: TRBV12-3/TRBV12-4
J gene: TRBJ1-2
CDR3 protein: CASSLGGHGGYTF

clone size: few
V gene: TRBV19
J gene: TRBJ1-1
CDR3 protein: CASSARGGHVEAFF

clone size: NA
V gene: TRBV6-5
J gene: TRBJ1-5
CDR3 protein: CASSDPQGATQPQHF

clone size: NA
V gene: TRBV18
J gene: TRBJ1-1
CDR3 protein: CASSVDRLRGTEAFF